Presented here are 19 T cell receptor beta chains from one specimen sequenced in a study of molecular identifiers for immune sequencing clone quantification. TCRdb used MiXCR to reprocess the PCR reads, holding one entry per CDR3 protein. The table shows roughly 300,000 distinct CDR3 sequences, with 24% occurring only once. The sample taken for sequencing was naive CD8+ T cells from blood, with Jurkat cell RNA spiked in. The subset here: FACS-sorted CD8+CD4-CCR7+CD45RA+ naive T cells. The receptors were gathered from a human donor in good health. Some libraries in this study had Jurkat cell RNA spiked in.

A note on this clonotype: A read error may be the cause here, since a much bigger clone is one base away. This rearrangement joins TRBV12-3 or TRBV12-4 to TRBJ1-1; tentatively, D is TRBD1 (5 bases). This CDR3 comprises 13 residues. Trimming took 2 bases from V and 11 from J, leaving 15 bases between them. As DNA, the CDR3 is TGTGCCAGCAGTTTACAGGGACCGTATATGGCTTTCTTT. As protein: CASSLQGPYMAFF.

On this clonotype: The junction shows a germline mismatch at one end, possibly a read error. The V gene is TRBV5-5, the J gene TRBJ1-4; no reliable D call. Germline CDR1 and CDR2: SGHKS and YYEKEE (reference sequence). This CDR3 has 16 amino acids. CDR3 loop: CASGLEMMGTNGKLFF. The CDR3 nucleotides are TGTGCCAGCGGCTTGGAAATGATGGGAACTAATGGAAAACTGTTTTTT.

The chain joins TRBV27 to TRBJ2-1, with no clear D. V dropped 1 base and J dropped 7 bases, with 11 bases sitting between them. The CDR3 contains 14 residues. Germline CDR1 reads MNHEY; CDR2 reads SMNVEV (reference sequence). CDR3: CASSLFQGTNEQFF. The CDR3 DNA reads TGTGCCAGCAGTTTATTCCAAGGAACGAATGAGCAGTTCTTC.

With respect to this clonotype: One end of the junction varies from germline; a read error may be responsible. CDR3 protein: CASSHAGRARGQPLHF. DNA of the CDR3: TGTGCCAGCAGCCATGCTGGCAGGGCGCGAGGACAGCCCCTGCATTTT. This rearrangement joins TRBV7-8 to TRBJ1-5; D perhaps matches TRBD1 (6 bases). This CDR3 has 16 residues. Germline V lookup: CDR1 SGHVS, CDR2 FQNEAQ.

In DNA form, the CDR3 reads TGTGCCAGGCGACAGGCCGCCGGGGCCAACGTCCTGACTTTC. It is translated as CARRQAAGANVLTF. The J gene is TRBJ2-6, the V gene TRBV19, with D possibly matching TRBD1 (6 bases). Trimming removed 9 bases at V and 4 bases at J, with 13 bases between. CDR3 size: 14 residues. Germline loops: CDR1 LNHDA, CDR2 SQIVND (reference sequence). Using reference TRBV19 and TRBJ2-6 for the parts outside the CDR3, the full variable domain is DGGITQSPKYLFRKEGQNVTLSCEQNLNHDAMYWYRQDPGQGLRLIYYSQIVNDFQKGDIAEGYSVSREKKESFPLTVTSAQKNPTAFYLCARRQAAGANVLTFGAGSRLTVL.

The chain couples TRBV6-5 to TRBJ2-1; TRBD2 aligns across 12 bases. CDR1 is MNHEY, CDR2 SVGAGI, per germline. The V gene end was trimmed by 0 bases and the J gene end by 9 bases; junction bases not matched to a gene: 3. The CDR3 runs to 15 residues. The CDR3 loop is CASSYSTSGSAEQFF. CDR3 DNA sequence: TGTGCCAGCAGTTACTCGACTAGCGGGAGTGCTGAGCAGTTCTTC.

Details on this clonotype: One junction end does not reproduce the germline sequence, and a read error may be involved. The V and J genes are TRBV27 and TRBJ2-3; D possibly corresponds to TRBD2 (6 bases). The CDR3 has 14 residues. CDR1 and CDR2 from the germline V gene are MNHEY and SMNVEV (reference sequence). CDR3 amino acids: CAGSLMGGADTQYF. The CDR3 coding sequence is TGTGCCGGCAGTTTAATGGGGGGAGCAGATACGCAGTATTTT.

This clonotype was picked up many times. The rearrangement links TRBV11-2 to TRBJ2-1, with D possibly TRBD1 on 6 matching bases. V lost 4 bases to trimming and J lost 9 bases, with 19 bases between them. Germline V lookup: CDR1 SGHAT, CDR2 FQNNGV. CDR3 length: 15 residues. In DNA, the CDR3 is TGTGCCAGCAGCTCACTAAACAGGGTTGAGAGTGAGCAGTTCTTC. Translating it yields CASSSLNRVESEQFF.

This clonotype showed up just a few times. A read error is possible here, since a much larger clone lies one base away. The chain uses TRBV29-1 and TRBJ1-1; TRBD1 aligns across 7 bases. This CDR3 is 11 amino acids long. Per germline, CDR1 SQVTM and CDR2 ANQGSEA. The CDR3 sequence: CSVGDSLEACF. In DNA form, the CDR3 reads TGCAGCGTCGGGGACAGCCTTGAAGCTTGCTTT.

There are many counts of this clonotype. The chain recombines TRBV7-9 with TRBJ2-5; unclear D gene. The CDR3 covers 12 residues. Trimming stripped 3 bases from V and 5 bases from J, with 7 bases between. Germline values: CDR1 SEHNR, CDR2 FQNEAQ (reference sequence). CDR3 sequence: CASSFTPETQYF. CDR3 sequence (DNA): TGTGCCAGCAGCTTCACCCCGGAGACCCAGTACTTC.

The chain carries TRBV4-3 and TRBJ1-1; 8 positions agree with TRBD1. With 6 bases clipped from V and 4 bases from J, the junction kept 10 bases outside the gene matches. CDR1 LGHNA and CDR2 YSLEER come from the germline V gene. The CDR3 runs 15 residues. CDR3 in DNA: TGCGCCAGCAGACCAGACAGGGGATGGGGCACTGAAGCTTTCTTT. Protein: CASRPDRGWGTEAFF.

V usage is TRBV11-2 and J usage is TRBJ2-7; D tentatively reads TRBD1 or TRBD2 (5 bases each). The CDR3 length is 14 residues. V was trimmed by 6 bases and J by 4 bases, leaving 16 bases between them. CDR1 is SGHAT, CDR2 FQNNGV, per germline. CDR3 nucleotide sequence: TGTGCCAGCAGAGAACCCCATTGGGGGTACGAGCAGTACTTC. It is translated as CASREPHWGYEQYF.

Points on this clonotype: This sequence may be a read error, since a much larger clone differs from it by one base. The chain employs TRBV4-1 and TRBJ2-3; TRBD2 matches at 11 bases. V shed 4 bases and J 2 bases; nucleotides not matched to a gene: 11. Germline CDR1 MGHRA, CDR2 YSYEKL. This CDR3 is built from 18 residues. The CDR3 DNA reads as TGCGCCAGCAGCCTCTGCGCCGGGACTAGCGGAAACACAGATACGCAGTATTTT. This gives the protein CASSLCAGTSGNTDTQYF.

V gene TRBV18 combines with J gene TRBJ2-6; perhaps TRBD1 as D (5 bases). The CDR3 covers 15 residues. Germline V lookup: CDR1 KGHSH, CDR2 LQKENI. V lost 2 bases, J lost 5 bases, and 10 bases lay in between. CDR3 coding DNA: TGTGCCAGCTCACCAATGGCAGGGTGGGCCAACGTCCTGACTTTC. Translation gives CASSPMAGWANVLTF. Supplemented by reference TRBV18 and TRBJ2-6, the full variable domain reads NAGVMQNPRHLVRRRGQEARLRCSPMKGHSHVYWYRQLPEEGLKFMVYLQKENIIDESGMPKERFSAEFPKEGPSILRIQQVVRGDSAAYFCASSPMAGWANVLTFGAGSRLTVL.

To note about this clonotype: The CDR3 carries no conserved terminal phenylalanine or tryptophan, so it likely arises from a read error. Because the CDR3's place on the DNA is in doubt, the DNA is left out and the CDR3 is given as listed by TCRdb. The chain uses TRBV29-1 and TRBJ2-5; the table's TRBD1 call for D was not verified on the DNA. CDR1 is SQVTM and CDR2 is ANQGSEA in the germline V gene. The CDR3 is 12 amino acids in total, end residues counted. CDR3 residues: CSDEDQEPHTVV.

This clonotype was seen a few times. The chain recombines TRBV30 with TRBJ2-7, with TRBD2 matching 9 bases. The CDR3 is 14 residues long. Trimming took 2 bases from V and 5 from J; bases not matched to a gene: 7. The V gene's germline CDR1 is GTSNPN and CDR2 SVGIG (reference sequence). Here the CDR3 reads CAWSPRGLAHEQYF. The CDR3 DNA reads TGTGCCTGGAGTCCTCGGGGACTAGCCCACGAGCAGTACTTC.

This clonotype has a count of ten or more. The rearrangement links TRBV5-5 to TRBJ2-7; D perhaps matches TRBD1 (6 bases). The germline CDR1 and CDR2 sequences are SGHKS and YYEKEE (reference sequence). V dropped 0 bases and J dropped 3 bases, with 13 bases sitting between them. This CDR3 contains 15 residues. CDR3 loop: CASSLEQGTYYEQYF. CDR3 DNA sequence: TGTGCCAGCAGCTTGGAGCAAGGGACATACTACGAGCAGTACTTC.

With regard to this clonotype: A single base separates this from a much larger clone, so it may be a read error. The chain joins TRBV4-1 to TRBJ2-1; D may be TRBD1 (6 bases). CDR1 and CDR2 from the germline V gene are MGHRA and YSYEKL. This CDR3 region has 15 residues. The CDR3 loop reads CASNQEVTGYNEQFF. CDR3 coding DNA: TGCGCCAGCAACCAAGAGGTGACAGGATACAATGAGCAGTTCTTC.

The chain employs TRBV7-9 and TRBJ2-2, with 9 positions matching TRBD1. The V segment lost 4 bases and the J segment 3 bases; nucleotides outside the gene matches: 9. The CDR3 totals 17 residues. From germline, CDR1 is SEHNR and CDR2 FQNEAQ (reference sequence). CDR3 sequence reads: CASSSLGQGDHTGELFF. The CDR3 bases are TGTGCCAGCAGCTCCTTGGGACAGGGAGATCACACCGGGGAGCTGTTTTTT.